The next 7 T cell receptor beta chains were all read from a single sample in a study of blood T cell repertoires in COVID-19. Clones were sequenced by immunoSEQ multiplex PCR, and TCRdb holds only the in-frame ones, with some missing. The data show 300,000 to 350,000 clones, more than 70% seen once. The sample consisted of peripheral blood. The receptors come from a man younger than 45 with active or convalescent COVID-19.

The chain has TRBV14 and TRBJ1-1, with TRBD1 identical over 7 bases. The CDR3 consists of 15 residues. Germline trimming cut 2 bases from V and 3 bases from J; bases unmatched to any gene: 6. In germline, CDR1 is SGHDN, CDR2 FVKESK. DNA of the CDR3: TGTGCCAGCAGCCAATGGGGGACAGTCTACACTGAAGCTTTCTTT. Translated: CASSQWGTVYTEAFF.

V usage is TRBV19 and J usage is TRBJ2-6; possibly TRBD1 for D (5 bases). Germline CDR1 LNHDA, CDR2 SQIVND (reference sequence). The CDR3 runs 16 residues. Trimming removed 6 bases from V and 0 bases from J, with 12 bases in between. The chain's CDR3 is CASSLTVISGANVLTF. Here the CDR3 DNA reads TGTGCCAGTAGCCTGACAGTTATCTCTGGGGCCAACGTCCTGACTTTC.

The gene calls are TRBV6-6 and TRBJ1-4; D is unclear. The length of the CDR3 is 14 residues. Germline V gives CDR1 MNHNY, CDR2 SVGAGI (reference sequence). V lost 0 bases and J lost 8, with 10 bases in between. The CDR3 DNA reads as TGTGCCAGCAGTTACTCGGGAGAAGGGGAAAAACTGTTTTTT. Translated: CASSYSGEGEKLFF.

The chain carries TRBV29-1 and TRBJ1-1; 9 bases are a match to TRBD1. V lost 6 bases and J lost 6; bases outside the gene matches: 8. The CDR3 runs 13 residues. Germline CDR1 and CDR2: SQVTM and ANQGSEA. CDR3 DNA: TGCAGCGTCCCGGGACAGGGTAGGCCTGAAGCTTTCTTT. As protein: CSVPGQGRPEAFF.

The chain uses TRBV9 and TRBJ1-1; TRBD1 matches at 9 bases. The CDR3 is 18 amino acids. Germline V gene data show CDR1 as SGDLS and CDR2 as YYNGEE. Trimming took 6 bases from V and 4 from J; bases not matched to a gene: 19. CDR3: CASTSLQGARDFSTEAFF. For the CDR3, the DNA is TGTGCCAGCACGAGCTTACAGGGGGCAAGGGATTTCAGCACTGAAGCTTTCTTT.

Remarks on this clone: Other DNA sequences in the same sample also yield this CDR3. The genes are TRBV6-1 and TRBJ2-1, with D perhaps TRBD1 (7 bases). Germline V gene data show CDR1 as MNHNS and CDR2 as SASEGT. The CDR3 extends over 16 amino acids. V was pared by 1 base and J by 1 base, with 11 bases between. The CDR3 region is CASSEEAGGSYNEQFF. The CDR3 DNA reads as TGTGCCAGCAGTGAAGAGGCAGGGGGGTCCTACAATGAGCAGTTCTTC.

The chain has TRBV7-2 and TRBJ2-3, with D tentatively TRBD2 (6 bases). CDR1 SGHTA and CDR2 FQGNSA come from the germline V gene. The CDR3 totals 15 residues. Deletions cut 2 bases from V and 1 base from J, with 10 bases between. CDR3 nucleotide sequence: TGTGCCAGCAGCTTAACGGGACTGGGCACAGATACGCAGTATTTT. Its protein is CASSLTGLGTDTQYF.